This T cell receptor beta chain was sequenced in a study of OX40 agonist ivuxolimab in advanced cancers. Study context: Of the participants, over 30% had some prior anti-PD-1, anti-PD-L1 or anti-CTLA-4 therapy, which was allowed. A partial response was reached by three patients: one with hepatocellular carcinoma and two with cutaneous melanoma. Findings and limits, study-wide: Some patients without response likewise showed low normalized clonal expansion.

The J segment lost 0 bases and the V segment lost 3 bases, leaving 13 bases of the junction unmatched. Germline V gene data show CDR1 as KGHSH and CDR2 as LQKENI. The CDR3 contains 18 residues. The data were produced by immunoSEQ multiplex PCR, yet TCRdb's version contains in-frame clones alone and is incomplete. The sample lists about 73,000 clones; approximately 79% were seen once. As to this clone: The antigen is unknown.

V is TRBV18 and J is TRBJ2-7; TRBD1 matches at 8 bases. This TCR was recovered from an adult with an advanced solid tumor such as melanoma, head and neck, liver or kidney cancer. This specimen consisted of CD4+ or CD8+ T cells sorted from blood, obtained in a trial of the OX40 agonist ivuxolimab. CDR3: CASSPPGTGSTSSYEQYF. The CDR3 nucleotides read TGTGCCAGCTCACCTCCCGGGACAGGCTCAACTAGCTCCTACGAGCAGTACTTC.